A selection of T cell receptor beta chains follows, all from one sample in a study of T cell responses to AZD1222 COVID-19 vaccine. Generated by immunoSEQ multiplex PCR, the TCRdb table keeps only in-frame clones and is missing some. The top ten clones hold about 14% of a sample with 55,000 to 65,000 clones, over 75% of them seen once. This specimen was peripheral blood, taken on day 0 of AZD1222 vaccination. These receptors originate from an adult in good health. Both conserved end residues are part of each CDR3. A D gene is named only where the DNA matches it firmly. Only some rows state a clone size, as once, few, many or a class for expanded clones.

D: -; J: TRBJ1-6; size: -; V: TRBV19; DNA: TGTGCCAGTAGTATCTTACAAGGGGAGAATTCACCCCTCCACTTT; CDR3: CASSILQGENSPLHF
D: -; J: TRBJ1-6; size: -; V: TRBV2; DNA: TGTGCCAGCAGCCTGGGGGGGGGATCTGAGGCCCTCCACTTT; CDR3: CASSLGGGSEALHF
D: -; J: TRBJ2-1; size: -; V: TRBV4-2; DNA: TGTGCCAGCAGCCAGCTACGGGCTTCCTACAATGAGCAGTTCTTC; CDR3: CASSQLRASYNEQFF
D: -; J: TRBJ1-5; size: -; V: TRBV19; DNA: TGTGCCAGTAGTATAGCGATCCAGGGAGTCCATCAGCCCCAGCATTTT; CDR3: CASSIAIQGVHQPQHF
D: -; J: TRBJ2-7; size: medium-sized; V: TRBV5-6; DNA: TGTGCCAGCAGCCGAGTGGAGGTGGGGTCCTACGAGCAGTACTTC; CDR3: CASSRVEVGSYEQYF
D: -; J: TRBJ2-1; size: -; V: TRBV2; DNA: TGTGCCAGCAGTGTTGGCAGAGGGTCCTACAATGAGCAGTTCTTC; CDR3: CASSVGRGSYNEQFF
D: -; J: TRBJ2-3; size: once; V: TRBV5-1; DNA: TGCGCCAGCAGCTTGGAATCAGGGGCCTTACCCACAGATACGCAGTATTTT; CDR3: CASSLESGALPTDTQYF
D: -; J: TRBJ2-7; size: -; V: TRBV11-3; DNA: TGTGCCAGCAGCCCTCTCCGCAGGGGCTACCCGTACTTC; CDR3: CASSPLRRGYPYF
D: -; J: TRBJ1-5; size: -; V: TRBV6-1; DNA: TGTGCCAGCAGTGAAGCGCCGGGGGGCCCCTATAGCGGCAATCAGCCCCAGCATTTT; CDR3: CASSEAPGGPYSGNQPQHF
D: -; J: TRBJ1-5; size: -; V: TRBV27; DNA: TGTGCCAGCAGTCCTCGGTGGGGCAATCAGCCCCAGCATTTT; CDR3: CASSPRWGNQPQHF
D: TRBD1; J: TRBJ1-2; size: once; V: TRBV2; DNA: TGTGCCAGCAGTGTGGGTTCAGGGGGCTATGGCTACACCTTC; CDR3: CASSVGSGGYGYTF
D: -; J: TRBJ2-2; size: -; V: TRBV19; DNA: TGTGCCAGTAGTATAGTAGGTGCGAGGGGTAACACCGGGGAGCTGTTTTTT; CDR3: CASSIVGARGNTGELFF
D: TRBD2; J: TRBJ2-7; size: -; V: TRBV6-5; DNA: TGTGCCAGCAGTTACATCGCGGGAGGGGCCTACGAGCAGTACTTC; CDR3: CASSYIAGGAYEQYF
D: TRBD1; J: TRBJ2-6; size: -; V: TRBV5-4; DNA: TGTGCCAGCAGCCCGGGACAGGGCCTCTCTGGGGCCAACGTCCTGACTTTC; CDR3: CASSPGQGLSGANVLTF
D: -; J: TRBJ2-3; size: -; V: TRBV7-2; DNA: TGTGCCAGCAGCTTTTGGCCAGACCAGGCTACGCAGTATTTT; CDR3: CASSFWPDQATQYF
D: -; J: TRBJ2-7; size: -; V: TRBV9; DNA: TGTGCCAGCAGCGTATCAACAGGGAATTACGAGCAGTACTTC; CDR3: CASSVSTGNYEQYF
D: TRBD2; J: TRBJ2-2; size: -; V: TRBV7-8; DNA: TGTGCCAGCAGCCTACTAGCGGGAGCCACCGGGGAGCTGTTTTTT; CDR3: CASSLLAGATGELFF
D: -; J: TRBJ2-1; size: -; V: TRBV4-2; DNA: TGTGCCAGCAGCCCCGGGACCGCCAGGAATGAGCAGTTCTTC; CDR3: CASSPGTARNEQFF
D: -; J: TRBJ2-7; size: few; V: TRBV10-3; DNA: TGTGCCATCAGTGAGTCGAGAGACAGCCGGTACGAGCAGTACTTC; CDR3: CAISESRDSRYEQYF
D: TRBD1; J: TRBJ2-1; size: -; V: TRBV3-1/TRBV3-2; DNA: TGTGCCAGCAGCCACCTAGGGACAGGGGGGCATGAGCAGTTCTTC; CDR3: CASSHLGTGGHEQFF
D: TRBD1; J: TRBJ2-3; size: -; V: TRBV24-1; DNA: TGTGCCACCAGTGATCGGGGACAGGCTCTCGCAGATACGCAGTATTTT; CDR3: CATSDRGQALADTQYF
D: -; J: TRBJ1-1; size: -; V: TRBV29-1; DNA: TGCAGCGTTATCGACAGTTTGGTTGACACTGAAGCTTTCTTT; CDR3: CSVIDSLVDTEAFF
D: -; J: TRBJ2-4; size: -; V: TRBV21-1; DNA: TGTGCCAGCAGCAACGAACGGGGACAGGGCGAGACGGGAGGCAAAAACATTCAGTACTTC; CDR3: CASSNERGQGETGGKNIQYF
D: -; J: TRBJ2-7; size: -; V: TRBV5-6; DNA: TGTGCCAGCAGCAGGGGACCGCACTACGAGCAGTACTTC; CDR3: CASSRGPHYEQYF
D: -; J: TRBJ2-1; size: -; V: TRBV2; DNA: TGTGCCAGCAGTGTATCTTTTCGCAATGAGCAGTTCTTC; CDR3: CASSVSFRNEQFF
D: -; J: TRBJ1-1; size: once; V: TRBV19; DNA: TGTGCCAGTAGTAGTAGAGGGAGAACTGAAGCTTTCTTT; CDR3: CASSSRGRTEAFF
D: -; J: TRBJ1-2; size: -; V: TRBV5-8; DNA: TGTGCCAGCAGCTTCCCCAGGTGGGGCTACACCTTC; CDR3: CASSFPRWGYTF
D: -; J: TRBJ1-2; size: -; V: TRBV28; DNA: TGTGCCAGCAGTTCGGGCAGGAACTATGGCTACACCTTC; CDR3: CASSSGRNYGYTF
D: -; J: TRBJ1-1; size: many; V: TRBV4-1; DNA: TGCGCCAGCAGCCAAGAAAGAGTTTTCTTT; CDR3: CASSQERVFF
D: TRBD2; J: TRBJ2-2; size: -; V: TRBV11-3; DNA: TGTGCCAGCAGCTTCCGAGCGGGAGGGCACACCGGGGAGCTGTTTTTT; CDR3: CASSFRAGGHTGELFF
D: TRBD2; J: TRBJ2-1; size: -; V: TRBV11-3; DNA: TGTGCCAGCAGCCTTCGAACTAGCGGGAGGGCCTGGTCCTACAATGAGCAGTTCTTC; CDR3: CASSLRTSGRAWSYNEQFF
D: -; J: TRBJ1-2; size: once; V: TRBV30; DNA: TGTGCCTGGAGGCTACCTTACAGGGTTAACTATGGCTACACCTTC; CDR3: CAWRLPYRVNYGYTF
D: TRBD1; J: TRBJ1-1; size: -; V: TRBV9; DNA: TGTGCCAGCAGCGTAGGACAGGGCAACACTGAAGCTTTCTTT; CDR3: CASSVGQGNTEAFF
D: -; J: TRBJ2-4; size: -; V: TRBV4-2; DNA: TGTGCCAGCAGCGAAACTCAGGGGCTTGGAAACATTCAGTACTTC; CDR3: CASSETQGLGNIQYF
D: -; J: TRBJ2-1; size: -; V: TRBV11-2; DNA: TGTGCCAGCAGCTACACTCCCAATGAGCAGTTCTTC; CDR3: CASSYTPNEQFF
D: -; J: TRBJ1-6; size: -; V: TRBV6-1; DNA: TGTGCCAGCAGTGAAGCGCCTTGGGAGCCTAATTCACCCCTCCACTTT; CDR3: CASSEAPWEPNSPLHF
D: -; J: TRBJ1-3; size: -; V: TRBV9; DNA: TGTGCCAGCAGCGTACGAGCTTCTGGAAACACCATATATTTT; CDR3: CASSVRASGNTIYF
D: -; J: TRBJ1-1; size: -; V: TRBV12-3/TRBV12-4; DNA: TGTGCCAGCAGTTTGGGTAGTAACACTGAAGCTTTCTTT; CDR3: CASSLGSNTEAFF
D: -; J: TRBJ1-1; size: once; V: TRBV12-3/TRBV12-4; DNA: TGTGCCAGCTCCTCAGGAGCGCCTCCGGAAGCTTTCTTT; CDR3: CASSSGAPPEAFF
D: -; J: TRBJ1-6; size: -; V: TRBV9; DNA: TGTGCCAGCAGCGTAGGGCGGGACACCTATAATTCACCCCTCCACTTT; CDR3: CASSVGRDTYNSPLHF
D: TRBD2; J: TRBJ2-1; size: -; V: TRBV2; DNA: TGTGCCAGCAGTGGGGCTAGCGGGAGAGTCAATGAGCAGTTCTTC; CDR3: CASSGASGRVNEQFF
D: -; J: TRBJ2-5; size: -; V: TRBV27; DNA: TGTGCCAGCAGTTTATATTCAAGACGGGCCTTAGAGACCCAGTACTTC; CDR3: CASSLYSRRALETQYF
D: -; J: TRBJ1-5; size: -; V: TRBV10-3; DNA: TGTGCCATCACCCCCGGACAGAATCAGCCCCAGCATTTT; CDR3: CAITPGQNQPQHF
D: TRBD1; J: TRBJ1-4; size: -; V: TRBV3-1/TRBV3-2; DNA: TGTGCCAGCAGCCATTCGGACAGGGGCGGTGAAAAACTGTTTTTT; CDR3: CASSHSDRGGEKLFF
D: -; J: TRBJ2-7; size: -; V: TRBV9; DNA: TGTGCCAGCAGCGTAGTTGGCAGCTCCTACGAGCAGTACTTC; CDR3: CASSVVGSSYEQYF
D: TRBD2; J: TRBJ2-3; size: -; V: TRBV4-1; DNA: TGCGCCAGCAGCCAAGGTCTAGCGGGAGCAGATACGCAGTATTTT; CDR3: CASSQGLAGADTQYF
D: -; J: TRBJ2-3; size: -; V: TRBV6-5; DNA: TGTGCCAGCAGTTCGGGCCGTTCCATAGATACGCAGTATTTT; CDR3: CASSSGRSIDTQYF
D: -; J: TRBJ1-4; size: -; V: TRBV19; DNA: TGTGCCAGTAGTATAAGGAGAGGGACCGACGAAAAACTGTTTTTT; CDR3: CASSIRRGTDEKLFF
D: TRBD2; J: TRBJ2-7; size: large; V: TRBV10-2; DNA: TGCGCCAGTGGCGAGGTAGCGGGATATTCCTACGAGCAGTACTTC; CDR3: CASGEVAGYSYEQYF
D: -; J: TRBJ2-1; size: -; V: TRBV27; DNA: TGTGCCAGTTCCTCGATTCAGGGAGGTCAATACAATGAGCAGTTCTTC; CDR3: CASSSIQGGQYNEQFF
D: -; J: TRBJ1-5; size: -; V: TRBV2; DNA: TGTGCCAGCAAAGCCGGGGGCTATAGCAATCAGCCCCAGCATTTT; CDR3: CASKAGGYSNQPQHF
D: TRBD2; J: TRBJ2-5; size: -; V: TRBV7-8; DNA: TGTGCCAGCAGCGGTGGGGCGGGAGCCATAGCGGTAGAGACCCAGTACTTC; CDR3: CASSGGAGAIAVETQYF